The sequence of this T cell receptor beta chain was determined in a study of CD8+ T cells in alopecia areata. Overall study findings and caveats: More clonal than normal scalp was lesional scalp, particularly alopecia totalis/universalis. Sequences from scalp samples also cover resident alphabeta T cells of normal skin.

This CDR3 has 11 amino acids. Per the germline V gene, CDR1 is SQVTM and CDR2 is ANQGSEA. The V gene lost 4 bases and the J gene lost 2 bases, with 6 bases spanning the gap. This clone was observed a handful of times. Its antigen is not identified. Extraction and reverse transcription of RNA yielded cDNA as the sequencing template. Data came from immunoSEQ multiplex PCR; TCRdb stores just in-frame clones and leaves some out. The sample carries 110,000 to 150,000 clones, about two thirds recorded once. The chain combines TRBV29-1 with TRBJ2-7; D unclear. This receptor was obtained from a human donor in good health. The sequenced sample was CD8+ T cells sorted from blood. The CDR3 region has the DNA TGCAGCGTTGGGGTGACCTACGAGCAGTACTTC. Translating it yields CSVGVTYEQYF.